This T cell receptor (beta chain) was documented in a study of cytotoxic CD8 clonotypes in ibrutinib-treated CLL. The overall study: Once treatment had gone on for a median of 12 months, range 6 to 36, response samples were drawn. Findings of the study overall: Baseline clonality, higher than in age-matched healthy donors, tracked circulating CD8+ T-cell counts. Private clonotypes, not public ones, expanded at ibrutinib response. Clonality rose at ibrutinib response, held steady in sustained remission, and fell toward baseline at progression.

Points on this clone: Its antigen is undetermined.

Clones were read by immunoSEQ multiplex PCR, and TCRdb kept only the in-frame ones, dropping some. The table records 110,000 to 150,000 clones, 79% of them present only once. V lost 5 bases, J lost 5 bases, and 18 bases lay in between. This CDR3 spans 15 amino acids. Looked up from germline, CDR1 is SGHAT and CDR2 is FQNNGV. Sequencing used PBMCs, obtained after 12 months of ibrutinib treatment. The V and J genes are TRBV11-2 and TRBJ2-5; D is tentatively TRBD1 or TRBD2 (5 bases each). The TCR was taken from a human donor with chronic lymphocytic leukemia. CDR3 region: CASSPGPLWGETQYF. DNA for the CDR3: TGTGCCAGCAGCCCCGGACCCCTCTGGGGGGAGACCCAGTACTTC.